These T cell receptor beta chains were read from a single sample in a study of PD-1 blockade in mismatch repair-deficient tumors. The method was immunoSEQ multiplex PCR; TCRdb's version includes in-frame clones alone and lacks a portion of them. The sample consists of 80,000 to 130,000 clones, about four fifths of them appearing once. This material consisted of peripheral blood, taken about eight months after starting pembrolizumab. These TCRs come from an adult with mismatch repair-deficient cancer. Each CDR3 is given with its conserved first and last residue. Each record gives: clone size, V gene, CDR3 protein. Rows give clone size only sometimes, using once, few, many, or a class for an expanded clone.

abundance: once; v_gene: TRBV6-6; CDR3aa: CASSPGQGTYEQYF
abundance: .; v_gene: TRBV2; CDR3aa: CATRSGTSSYNEQFF
abundance: .; v_gene: TRBV6-6; CDR3aa: CASTYELGGQPQHF
abundance: .; v_gene: TRBV27; CDR3aa: CASSTMTANQETQYF
abundance: .; v_gene: TRBV27; CDR3aa: CASSLSGTRGEKLFF
abundance: .; v_gene: TRBV9; CDR3aa: CASSPRGQVSVQPQHF
abundance: .; v_gene: TRBV10-3; CDR3aa: CAISENGPSYNEQFF
abundance: .; v_gene: TRBV11-2; CDR3aa: CASTRGTSGRGEQFF
abundance: .; v_gene: TRBV7-2; CDR3aa: CASSLGGLAGDEQYF
abundance: .; v_gene: TRBV18; CDR3aa: CASERDRGNTIYF
abundance: .; v_gene: TRBV5-1; CDR3aa: CASSLDRRADEKLFF
abundance: .; v_gene: TRBV27; CDR3aa: CASSPRGTGYGYTF
abundance: once; v_gene: TRBV30; CDR3aa: CAWRTGRSSYEQYF
abundance: .; v_gene: TRBV7-2; CDR3aa: CASSAQPQGITGNTIYF
abundance: .; v_gene: TRBV13; CDR3aa: CASSTMSNYGYTF
abundance: .; v_gene: TRBV18; CDR3aa: CASSPSGDYEQYF
abundance: .; v_gene: TRBV19; CDR3aa: CASSRDRDVFNEQFF
abundance: .; v_gene: TRBV16; CDR3aa: CASSLNRGTDTQYF
abundance: .; v_gene: TRBV5-1; CDR3aa: CASSLPDSTDTQYF
abundance: .; v_gene: TRBV29-1; CDR3aa: CSAPIAGGPGDTQYF
abundance: .; v_gene: TRBV7-9; CDR3aa: CASSLLAGVTGELFF
abundance: few; v_gene: TRBV10-3; CDR3aa: CAISESTRNTEAFF
abundance: .; v_gene: TRBV18; CDR3aa: CASSPRGRGGSYEQYF
abundance: .; v_gene: TRBV7-3; CDR3aa: CASSPILAGVNEQFF
abundance: few; v_gene: TRBV14; CDR3aa: CLSLEQYF
abundance: .; v_gene: TRBV9; CDR3aa: CASSVDRQFAGNTIYF
abundance: .; v_gene: TRBV30; CDR3aa: CAWSLAGPYNEQFF
abundance: .; v_gene: TRBV5-6; CDR3aa: CASSLVPGLDEQYF
abundance: .; v_gene: TRBV7-2; CDR3aa: CASSFSSGTPGGQFF
abundance: .; v_gene: TRBV9; CDR3aa: CASSVGIGVGYEQYF
abundance: .; v_gene: TRBV7-9; CDR3aa: CASSRLLAVTYNEQFF
abundance: .; v_gene: TRBV18; CDR3aa: CASSPGVAGVSEQFF
abundance: .; v_gene: TRBV18; CDR3aa: CASSPSVPGQGDTQYF
abundance: .; v_gene: TRBV19; CDR3aa: CASSKPGTGNSEQYF
abundance: .; v_gene: TRBV10-3; CDR3aa: CAIAGTGGFKNIQYF
abundance: .; v_gene: TRBV7-2; CDR3aa: CASSLPRGSSRDEQYF
abundance: few; v_gene: TRBV6-5; CDR3aa: CASSDGTGLNF
abundance: .; v_gene: TRBV5-6; CDR3aa: CASSLGGPDTQYF
abundance: .; v_gene: TRBV6-5; CDR3aa: CASSERWGTYEQYF
abundance: .; v_gene: TRBV2; CDR3aa: CASSEQNTEAFF
abundance: .; v_gene: TRBV29-1; CDR3aa: CSVEDVGQGTEAFF
abundance: .; v_gene: TRBV13; CDR3aa: CASSLYRGNTEAFF
abundance: once; v_gene: TRBV14; CDR3aa: CASSPLLAGDTGELFF
abundance: .; v_gene: TRBV6-5; CDR3aa: CASSSLSRNYEQYF
abundance: .; v_gene: TRBV27; CDR3aa: CASSFTRDGNGYTF
abundance: .; v_gene: TRBV5-1; CDR3aa: CASSFGQGGNTIYF
abundance: .; v_gene: TRBV14; CDR3aa: CASSHAGADTQYF
abundance: .; v_gene: TRBV18; CDR3aa: CASSPPFGDPYHSSTDTQYF
abundance: .; v_gene: TRBV9; CDR3aa: CASSVGPGASANLEQYF
abundance: .; v_gene: TRBV4-2; CDR3aa: CASRKADVERRSSYNEQFF
abundance: .; v_gene: TRBV29-1; CDR3aa: CSVGDSTSYGYTF
abundance: .; v_gene: TRBV5-1; CDR3aa: CASSAYEARGEQYF
abundance: few; v_gene: TRBV5-1; CDR3aa: CASSLRAGTGTEQYF
abundance: few; v_gene: TRBV18; CDR3aa: CASSPTRQENQPQHF
abundance: .; v_gene: TRBV18; CDR3aa: CASSPTGATEAFF
abundance: .; v_gene: TRBV2; CDR3aa: CASKPTSGRTNEQFF
abundance: .; v_gene: TRBV27; CDR3aa: CATSGQPGTNEQFF
abundance: .; v_gene: TRBV7-3; CDR3aa: CASSRTGSSSYEQYF